A selection of T cell receptor beta chains follows, all from one sample in a study of T cell responses to AZD1222 COVID-19 vaccine. TCRdb's copy holds only in-frame clones and misses some; the assay was immunoSEQ multiplex PCR. The data contain about 170,000 clones, 80% to 95% of them seen just once; the ten biggest clones take up around 1.5%. The material was peripheral blood, obtained on day 0 of AZD1222 vaccination. The receptors derive from an adult in good health. The CDR3 runs from the conserved cysteine through the conserved F or W. The order of the fields is V gene, clone size, J gene, D gene, CDR3 protein, CDR3 DNA. D genes are given only for firm matches. Size values are once, few and many counts, or a class for expanded clones, and some rows have none.

v_call: TRBV30
clone_size: .
j_call: TRBJ1-5
d_call: TRBD1
cdr3_aa: CAWSRTGSGPQHF
cdr3_nt: TGTGCCTGGAGTCGGACAGGGTCGGGGCCCCAGCATTTT

v_call: TRBV7-9
clone_size: .
j_call: TRBJ2-7
d_call: TRBD2
cdr3_aa: CASSLVSGRVYEQYF
cdr3_nt: TGTGCCAGCAGCTTAGTAAGCGGGAGAGTCTACGAGCAGTACTTC

v_call: TRBV10-3
clone_size: once
j_call: TRBJ1-2
d_call: TRBD1
cdr3_aa: CAISEPDRARYGYTF
cdr3_nt: TGTGCCATCAGTGAACCCGACAGGGCCCGCTATGGCTACACCTTC

v_call: TRBV19
clone_size: .
j_call: TRBJ1-4
d_call: .
cdr3_aa: CASSTQDRLVDEKLFF
cdr3_nt: TGTGCCAGTAGTACCCAAGACAGACTTGTGGATGAAAAACTGTTTTTT

v_call: TRBV7-2
clone_size: .
j_call: TRBJ2-1
d_call: TRBD2
cdr3_aa: CASSPTASGGHSYNEQFF
cdr3_nt: TGTGCCAGCAGCCCTACCGCTAGCGGGGGCCACTCCTACAATGAGCAGTTCTTC

v_call: TRBV7-9
clone_size: .
j_call: TRBJ1-5
d_call: .
cdr3_aa: CASSNGTFSNQPQHF
cdr3_nt: TGTGCCAGCAGCAACGGGACATTTAGCAATCAGCCCCAGCATTTT

v_call: TRBV2
clone_size: .
j_call: TRBJ1-5
d_call: TRBD1
cdr3_aa: CASRDQGGQPQHF
cdr3_nt: TGTGCCAGCAGAGACCAGGGGGGTCAGCCCCAGCATTTT

v_call: TRBV3-1/TRBV3-2
clone_size: .
j_call: TRBJ2-7
d_call: .
cdr3_aa: CASSSVEGRNEQYF
cdr3_nt: TGTGCCAGCAGCTCGGTAGAGGGTCGGAACGAGCAGTACTTC

v_call: TRBV9
clone_size: few
j_call: TRBJ1-4
d_call: .
cdr3_aa: CASSARQHPNEKLFF
cdr3_nt: TGTGCCAGCAGCGCGAGACAGCATCCTAATGAAAAACTGTTTTTT

v_call: TRBV7-9
clone_size: .
j_call: TRBJ1-6
d_call: .
cdr3_aa: CASSVRGTYNSPLHF
cdr3_nt: TGTGCCAGCAGCGTTAGGGGCACTTATAATTCACCCCTCCACTTT

v_call: TRBV7-9
clone_size: .
j_call: TRBJ1-5
d_call: .
cdr3_aa: CASSLGAGFLGSNQPQHF
cdr3_nt: TGTGCCAGCAGCTTAGGCGCAGGATTCTTGGGAAGCAATCAGCCCCAGCATTTT

v_call: TRBV18
clone_size: .
j_call: TRBJ1-1
d_call: TRBD1
cdr3_aa: CASSPYPGRGHGEAFF
cdr3_nt: TGTGCCAGCTCCCCATACCCCGGAAGGGGGCATGGTGAAGCTTTCTTT

v_call: TRBV10-3
clone_size: once
j_call: TRBJ1-1
d_call: TRBD1
cdr3_aa: CAITRGQGNTEAFF
cdr3_nt: TGTGCCATCACCCGGGGACAGGGGAACACTGAAGCTTTCTTT

v_call: TRBV5-1
clone_size: .
j_call: TRBJ2-1
d_call: TRBD1
cdr3_aa: CASSLGDSYYNEQFF
cdr3_nt: TGCGCCAGCAGCTTGGGGGACAGTTATTACAATGAGCAGTTCTTC

v_call: TRBV21-1
clone_size: .
j_call: TRBJ2-5
d_call: .
cdr3_aa: CASSKSPSPQETQYF
cdr3_nt: TGTGCCAGCAGCAAATCCCCTAGCCCCCAAGAGACCCAGTACTTC

v_call: TRBV6-5
clone_size: once
j_call: TRBJ1-1
d_call: .
cdr3_aa: CASSSNTEAFF
cdr3_nt: TGTGCCAGCAGCTCGAACACTGAAGCTTTCTTT

v_call: TRBV5-4
clone_size: .
j_call: TRBJ2-7
d_call: .
cdr3_aa: CASGVGGTDYEQYF
cdr3_nt: TGTGCCAGCGGCGTCGGCGGGACGGACTACGAGCAGTACTTC

v_call: TRBV5-1
clone_size: .
j_call: TRBJ2-3
d_call: TRBD2
cdr3_aa: CASSLGTITDTQYF
cdr3_nt: TGCGCCAGCAGCCTGGGGACTATCACAGATACGCAGTATTTT

v_call: TRBV19
clone_size: .
j_call: TRBJ1-1
d_call: .
cdr3_aa: CASSQGRDMATQNTEAFF
cdr3_nt: TGTGCCAGTAGCCAGGGACGGGACATGGCAACCCAGAACACTGAAGCTTTCTTT

v_call: TRBV7-2
clone_size: .
j_call: TRBJ2-3
d_call: TRBD2
cdr3_aa: CASSSERTSGRADTQYF
cdr3_nt: TGTGCCAGCAGCTCCGAGCGGACTAGCGGGAGGGCAGATACGCAGTATTTT

v_call: TRBV6-5
clone_size: .
j_call: TRBJ1-5
d_call: .
cdr3_aa: CASSYKDSRGQPQHF
cdr3_nt: TGTGCCAGCAGCTATAAAGACAGTAGGGGTCAGCCCCAGCATTTT

v_call: TRBV10-1
clone_size: .
j_call: TRBJ1-5
d_call: .
cdr3_aa: CASSGICRNQPQHF
cdr3_nt: TGCGCCAGCAGTGGGATTTGCAGGAATCAGCCCCAGCATTTT

v_call: TRBV9
clone_size: .
j_call: TRBJ2-2
d_call: .
cdr3_aa: CASSVRGDTGELFF
cdr3_nt: TGTGCCAGCAGCGTAAGGGGGGACACCGGGGAGCTGTTTTTT

v_call: TRBV11-2
clone_size: .
j_call: TRBJ1-2
d_call: TRBD1
cdr3_aa: CASSSVGQGNYGYTF
cdr3_nt: TGTGCCAGCAGCTCAGTAGGACAGGGAAACTATGGCTACACCTTC

v_call: TRBV3-1/TRBV3-2
clone_size: .
j_call: TRBJ1-1
d_call: .
cdr3_aa: CASSPTRVAEAFF
cdr3_nt: TGTGCCAGCAGCCCCACCAGGGTCGCTGAAGCTTTCTTT

v_call: TRBV27
clone_size: .
j_call: TRBJ2-3
d_call: TRBD2
cdr3_aa: CASSLWGLATDTQYF
cdr3_nt: TGTGCCAGCAGTTTATGGGGACTAGCAACAGATACGCAGTATTTT

v_call: TRBV18
clone_size: .
j_call: TRBJ2-2
d_call: TRBD1
cdr3_aa: CASSPDDRVNTGELFF
cdr3_nt: TGTGCCAGCTCACCAGATGACAGGGTGAACACCGGGGAGCTGTTTTTT

v_call: TRBV18
clone_size: once
j_call: TRBJ1-2
d_call: TRBD1
cdr3_aa: CASSWGQTTSNYGYTF
cdr3_nt: TGTGCCAGCTCATGGGGACAGACAACTTCTAACTATGGCTACACCTTC

v_call: TRBV7-9
clone_size: few
j_call: TRBJ1-1
d_call: TRBD1
cdr3_aa: CASSNRQGSGPTMNTEAFF
cdr3_nt: TGTGCCAGCAGCAACAGACAGGGGTCGGGCCCAACCATGAACACTGAAGCTTTCTTT

v_call: TRBV7-3
clone_size: .
j_call: TRBJ2-3
d_call: TRBD2
cdr3_aa: CATSQRGAVTDTQYF
cdr3_nt: TGTGCCACCTCACAGCGGGGGGCAGTCACAGATACGCAGTATTTT

v_call: TRBV2
clone_size: .
j_call: TRBJ2-1
d_call: .
cdr3_aa: CASTPRTPRTDYNEQFF
cdr3_nt: TGTGCCAGCACCCCGAGGACCCCTCGTACAGACTACAATGAGCAGTTCTTC

v_call: TRBV23-1
clone_size: .
j_call: TRBJ1-2
d_call: TRBD1
cdr3_aa: CASSQSRTGAYGYTF
cdr3_nt: TGCGCCAGCAGTCAATCGAGGACAGGGGCCTATGGCTACACCTTC

v_call: TRBV18
clone_size: .
j_call: TRBJ2-2
d_call: .
cdr3_aa: CASSPTGELFF
cdr3_nt: TGTGCCAGCTCACCAACAGGGGAGCTGTTTTTT

v_call: TRBV9
clone_size: .
j_call: TRBJ1-4
d_call: .
cdr3_aa: CASSVGSAEKLFF
cdr3_nt: TGTGCCAGCAGCGTAGGGTCAGCCGAAAAACTGTTTTTT

v_call: TRBV7-2
clone_size: few
j_call: TRBJ2-7
d_call: TRBD2
cdr3_aa: CASSQIAGRGYEQYF
cdr3_nt: TGTGCCAGCAGCCAGATCGCCGGGAGGGGCTACGAGCAGTACTTC

v_call: TRBV6-2/TRBV6-3
clone_size: .
j_call: TRBJ1-6
d_call: TRBD1
cdr3_aa: CASSYFTGDSPLHF
cdr3_nt: TGTGCCAGCAGTTACTTCACAGGGGATTCACCCCTCCACTTT

v_call: TRBV29-1
clone_size: .
j_call: TRBJ1-1
d_call: TRBD1
cdr3_aa: CSVEDPTGRNTEAFF
cdr3_nt: TGCAGCGTTGAAGATCCGACAGGGAGGAACACTGAAGCTTTCTTT

v_call: TRBV7-3
clone_size: .
j_call: TRBJ2-1
d_call: .
cdr3_aa: CASSYSGGNNEQFF
cdr3_nt: TGTGCCAGCAGTTACAGTGGGGGCAACAATGAGCAGTTCTTC

v_call: TRBV5-5
clone_size: once
j_call: TRBJ2-1
d_call: TRBD2
cdr3_aa: CASSLGLTSGGSHNEQFF
cdr3_nt: TGTGCCAGCAGCTTGGGATTGACTAGCGGGGGATCCCACAATGAGCAGTTCTTC

v_call: TRBV4-1
clone_size: .
j_call: TRBJ2-1
d_call: TRBD1
cdr3_aa: CASSQVTGVAYNEQFF
cdr3_nt: TGCGCCAGCAGCCAGGTTACAGGGGTCGCCTACAATGAGCAGTTCTTC

v_call: TRBV12-3/TRBV12-4
clone_size: .
j_call: TRBJ2-5
d_call: .
cdr3_aa: CASSLDTVETQYF
cdr3_nt: TGTGCCAGCAGTTTAGATACTGTGGAGACCCAGTACTTC

v_call: TRBV12-3/TRBV12-4
clone_size: .
j_call: TRBJ1-2
d_call: .
cdr3_aa: CASSLGNTGGYTF
cdr3_nt: TGTGCCAGCAGTTTGGGCAATACTGGTGGCTACACCTTC

v_call: TRBV2
clone_size: .
j_call: TRBJ1-5
d_call: .
cdr3_aa: CASTDDYNQPQHF
cdr3_nt: TGTGCCAGCACGGACGACTACAATCAGCCCCAGCATTTT

v_call: TRBV6-5
clone_size: .
j_call: TRBJ1-1
d_call: .
cdr3_aa: CASSYPLRNTEAFF
cdr3_nt: TGTGCCAGCAGTTACCCCCTTAGGAACACTGAAGCTTTCTTT

v_call: TRBV7-8
clone_size: .
j_call: TRBJ1-6
d_call: .
cdr3_aa: CASSPRRENSPLHF
cdr3_nt: TGTGCCAGCAGCCCCCGGAGAGAAAATTCACCCCTCCACTTT

v_call: TRBV4-3
clone_size: .
j_call: TRBJ1-1
d_call: TRBD1
cdr3_aa: CASSQDRGPFNTEAFF
cdr3_nt: TGCGCCAGCAGCCAAGACAGGGGGCCTTTTAACACTGAAGCTTTCTTT